A selection of T cell receptor beta chains follows, all from one sample in a study of cytomegalovirus exposure and HLA in healthy donors. The method was immunoSEQ multiplex PCR; TCRdb's version includes in-frame clones alone and lacks a portion of them. The sample has approximately 150,000 clones. Sequenced input: PBMCs. The receptors come from a woman aged 40 to 50 in good health and CMV-seronegative. Both conserved end residues are part of each CDR3. A D gene is named only where the DNA matches it firmly.

V gene	J gene	D gene	CDR3 protein	CDR3 DNA
TRBV4-2	TRBJ2-6	NA	CASSPSSGANVLTF	TGTGCCAGCAGCCCGTCGTCTGGGGCCAACGTCCTGACTTTC
TRBV5-6	TRBJ2-7	NA	CASSPGGAWTSYEQYF	TGTGCCAGCAGCCCCGGAGGGGCCTGGACCTCCTACGAGCAGTACTTC
TRBV6-6	TRBJ1-1	NA	CASSRMSAEAFF	TGTGCCAGCAGCCGTATGAGCGCTGAAGCTTTCTTT
TRBV14	TRBJ1-1	TRBD1	CASSQDVGQRSTEAFF	TGTGCCAGCAGCCAAGACGTGGGACAGAGGAGCACTGAAGCTTTCTTT
TRBV19	TRBJ1-5	NA	CASRSMGLSNQPQHF	TGTGCCAGTAGGTCTATGGGACTGTCGAATCAGCCCCAGCATTTT
TRBV6-5	TRBJ1-2	NA	CASSYSYRDGYGYTF	TGTGCCAGCAGTTACTCCTACAGGGACGGCTATGGCTACACCTTC
TRBV19	TRBJ2-4	NA	CATLSPGLKNIQYF	TGTGCCACCCTCTCTCCGGGACTTAAAAACATTCAGTACTTC
TRBV7-8	TRBJ1-5	NA	CASSLTANQPQHF	TGTGCCAGCAGCTTGACAGCTAATCAGCCCCAGCATTTT
TRBV5-1	TRBJ2-5	TRBD2	CASSLAGPNQETQYF	TGCGCCAGCAGCCTAGCGGGGCCTAACCAAGAGACCCAGTACTTC
TRBV10-3	TRBJ1-5	TRBD1	CAIRGTGDSNQPQHF	TGTGCCATCCGGGGGACAGGCGATAGCAATCAGCCCCAGCATTTT
TRBV7-2	TRBJ2-1	NA	CASSSKGGPAYNEQFF	TGTGCCAGCAGCTCCAAAGGCGGGCCGGCATACAATGAGCAGTTCTTC
TRBV27	TRBJ2-1	TRBD2	CASSSVAGTGYEQFF	TGTGCCAGCAGTTCCGTAGCGGGGACGGGCTATGAGCAGTTCTTC
TRBV7-2	TRBJ2-5	NA	CASSFSSSQETQYF	TGTGCCAGCAGCTTTAGCAGTTCCCAAGAGACCCAGTACTTC
TRBV5-1	TRBJ1-2	NA	CASSLEAGPYGYTF	TGCGCCAGCAGCTTAGAGGCGGGACCCTATGGCTACACCTTC
TRBV4-3	TRBJ2-7	NA	CASSQGRENSYEQYF	TGCGCCAGCAGCCAAGGAAGGGAGAACTCCTACGAGCAGTACTTC
TRBV2	TRBJ1-5	NA	CASSEGQTGQPQHF	TGTGCCAGCAGTGAGGGGCAAACGGGCCAGCCCCAGCATTTT
TRBV9	TRBJ2-5	TRBD2	CASSVGPGGLPPTQYF	TGTGCCAGCAGCGTAGGTCCGGGGGGGCTCCCTCCGACCCAGTACTTC
TRBV28	TRBJ1-5	TRBD1	CASIFTGGNQPQHF	TGTGCCAGCATATTCACAGGGGGCAATCAGCCCCAGCATTTT
TRBV9	TRBJ2-4	TRBD1	CASSARLGQGSTKNIQYF	TGTGCCAGCAGCGCGCGCCTTGGACAGGGAAGCACCAAAAACATTCAGTACTTC
TRBV5-1	TRBJ2-2	TRBD1	CASSFWTGVAGELFF	TGCGCCAGCAGCTTCTGGACAGGCGTAGCCGGGGAGCTGTTTTTT
TRBV9	TRBJ2-1	TRBD2	CASSVEGGGANNEQFF	TGTGCCAGCAGCGTAGAAGGCGGGGGGGCTAATAATGAGCAGTTCTTC
TRBV28	TRBJ1-1	NA	CASMLRGTEAFF	TGTGCCAGCATGCTCAGGGGCACTGAAGCTTTCTTT
TRBV7-2	TRBJ2-1	NA	CASSSQGFANEQFF	TGTGCCAGCAGCTCACAGGGATTTGCCAATGAGCAGTTCTTC
TRBV5-1	TRBJ1-2	TRBD1	CASSLNRGEGYTF	TGCGCCAGCAGCTTGAACAGGGGCGAAGGCTACACCTTC
TRBV5-4	TRBJ2-3	TRBD2	CASSLVGRGSDTQYF	TGTGCCAGCAGCTTGGTAGGGCGGGGGTCAGATACGCAGTATTTT
TRBV2	TRBJ2-7	NA	CASSAGRESSYEQYF	TGTGCCAGCAGTGCGGGCAGGGAAAGCTCCTACGAGCAGTACTTC
TRBV10-3	TRBJ2-5	TRBD2	CAIRQAGEETQYF	TGTGCCATCAGGCAAGCGGGGGAAGAGACCCAGTACTTC
TRBV5-1	TRBJ1-2	TRBD1	CASSLAVGQGYGYTF	TGCGCCAGCAGCTTGGCCGTGGGACAGGGGTATGGCTACACCTTC
TRBV28	TRBJ1-1	NA	CASSSIKTANTEAFF	TGTGCCAGCAGTTCGATAAAAACAGCGAACACTGAAGCTTTCTTT
TRBV27	TRBJ1-6	NA	CASSLDSLFSYNSPLHF	TGTGCCAGCAGTTTGGACAGCCTTTTCTCCTATAATTCACCCCTCCACTTT
TRBV6-1	TRBJ1-1	NA	CASSPRGAGGTEAFF	TGTGCCAGCAGCCCGCGGGGGGCAGGAGGCACTGAAGCTTTCTTT
TRBV7-2	TRBJ1-1	NA	CASSQSRSQAFF	TGTGCCAGCAGCCAGAGTAGGAGTCAAGCTTTCTTT
TRBV28	TRBJ1-4	NA	CASSLSTVTNEKLFF	TGTGCCAGCAGTTTATCGACAGTCACTAATGAAAAACTGTTTTTT
TRBV27	TRBJ2-7	NA	CASSLLTGSYEQYF	TGTGCCAGCAGTTTATTAACAGGATCCTACGAGCAGTACTTC
TRBV14	TRBJ1-6	NA	CASSGIVNSPLHF	TGTGCCAGCTCGGGAATTGTGAATTCACCCCTCCACTTT
TRBV9	TRBJ1-1	TRBD1	CASSRDSPNTEAFF	TGTGCCAGCAGCAGGGACAGCCCTAACACTGAAGCTTTCTTT
TRBV4-1	TRBJ2-7	NA	CASSQAPTGSYEQYF	TGCGCCAGCAGCCAAGCCCCAACAGGTTCCTACGAGCAGTACTTC
TRBV19	TRBJ1-1	NA	CASQRSGNTEAFF	TGTGCCAGTCAAAGGAGTGGGAACACTGAAGCTTTCTTT
TRBV30	TRBJ1-3	NA	CAWSEGRDSIYF	TGTGCCTGGAGTGAGGGGCGGGATAGCATATATTTT
TRBV28	TRBJ1-5	NA	CASNVGDGPQHF	TGTGCCAGTAATGTGGGAGATGGGCCCCAGCATTTT
TRBV7-2	TRBJ1-5	NA	CASSSNRDQPQHF	TGTGCCAGCAGCTCTAATCGGGATCAGCCCCAGCATTTT
TRBV19	TRBJ1-2	NA	CASSTWDTLNYGYTF	TGTGCCAGTAGTACCTGGGACACTCTTAACTATGGCTACACCTTC
TRBV20-1	TRBJ2-7	TRBD1	CSARNRGVQYF	TGCAGTGCTAGAAACAGGGGAGTGCAGTACTTC
TRBV5-1	TRBJ1-1	NA	CASSFTRDTEAFF	TGCGCCAGCAGCTTCACCCGGGACACTGAAGCTTTCTTT
TRBV5-1	TRBJ1-1	NA	CASSSRGRNTEAFF	TGCGCCAGCAGCTCCAGGGGTAGGAACACTGAAGCTTTCTTT
TRBV19	TRBJ1-1	NA	CASGVTMNTEAFF	TGTGCCAGCGGAGTTACCATGAACACTGAAGCTTTCTTT
TRBV4-2	TRBJ1-1	NA	CASSLREGAGPEAFF	TGTGCCAGCAGCCTCCGAGAAGGAGCGGGCCCTGAAGCTTTCTTT
TRBV9	TRBJ1-1	TRBD1	CASSVEGTGRTEAFF	TGTGCCAGCAGCGTAGAGGGGACAGGGAGGACTGAAGCTTTCTTT
TRBV27	TRBJ1-5	NA	CASSLSSGVGNQPQHF	TGTGCCAGCAGTTTATCATCGGGGGTCGGTAATCAGCCCCAGCATTTT
TRBV19	TRBJ2-7	NA	CASSIDFRLYEQYF	TGTGCCAGTAGTATCGATTTCAGGTTGTACGAGCAGTACTTC
TRBV2	TRBJ1-1	TRBD1	CASSQRGQGRGTTEAFF	TGTGCCAGCAGTCAGAGGGGACAGGGGAGGGGTACTACTGAAGCTTTCTTT
TRBV5-5	TRBJ1-1	NA	CASSSLPPGGGTEAFF	TGTGCCAGCAGCTCCCTCCCCCCCGGGGGAGGCACTGAAGCTTTCTTT
TRBV25-1	TRBJ2-1	NA	CASSGGRGKYNEQFF	TGTGCCAGCAGTGGGGGGCGGGGGAAGTACAATGAGCAGTTCTTC